In its sample, the clone carrying this T cell receptor beta chain was seen a few times. Its cognate antigen is unknown. V lost 5 bases and J 0 bases, leaving 16 bases between the germline ends. This CDR3 spans 16 amino acids. CDR1 is SGHAT and CDR2 is FQNNGV in the germline V gene. The sample belongs to a study of cytomegalovirus exposure and HLA in healthy donors. Study-wide results and limits: The study recorded 164 TCR beta chains that were cytomegalovirus-associated. Some V segments could not be told apart, so they were left out, TRBV6-2 and TRBV6-3 among them. In most subjects, TCR beta sequences reportedly gave accurate predictions of HLA-A and HLA-B alleles.

The study ran its PCR with 60 Vbeta and 13 Jbeta primers. The repertoire was sequenced with immunoSEQ multiplex PCR; TCRdb's copy has only in-frame clones and lacks some. The sample records some 93,000 clones, approximately 9% being singletons. Material for sequencing was PBMCs. V gene TRBV11-2 combines with J gene TRBJ1-2; D is unresolved. The receptor was derived from a man between 50 and 59 years old in good health and CMV-seropositive. CDR3 bases: TGTGCCAGCAGCCAACTCCGGCGGCCTCCTAACTATGGCTACACCTTC. Its protein product is CASSQLRRPPNYGYTF.